In this sample, the clone carrying this T cell receptor (beta chain) turned up many times. Specified time point: newly diagnosed GD, antithyroid drugs for less than 3 months. PBMCs were the source of the RNA used for TCR sequencing. V lost 0 bases to trimming and J lost 6 bases, with 9 bases between them. CDR3 length equals 13 residues. Germline V gene sequence: CDR1 SGHAT, CDR2 FQNNGV. The data derive from a study of regulatory T cells in long-lasting Graves disease. iRepertoire HTBI primers and Arm-PCR of CDR3 regions built TCR beta libraries. TCRdb analysed the multiplex PCR reads with MiXCR anew, one entry per CDR3 protein. The table includes approximately 350,000 distinct CDR3 sequences, 12% detected once. The same specimen was also included in a second study, on T cells in Graves' hyperthyroidism and ophthalmopathy.

The receptor was isolated from a woman younger than 35 with Graves disease. This sequence joins TRBV11-2 and TRBJ2-7; D tentatively fits TRBD1 or TRBD2 (5 bases each). The material sequenced was peripheral blood mononuclear cells (PBMCs), taken at new diagnosis, from a patient treated with antithyroid drugs. Here the CDR3 reads CASSLEGVGEQYF. The DNA for the CDR3 is TGTGCCAGCAGCTTAGAGGGGGTTGGCGAGCAGTACTTC.